This entry lists 9 T cell receptor beta chains sequenced from one sample in a study of control samples from healthy donors and cancer patients. The assay was immunoSEQ multiplex PCR, and TCRdb's table has in-frame clones only and misses some. The data contain 75,000 to 100,000 clones, approximately 90% of them seen just once; the ten biggest clones take up over 1%. The sample was blood. The receptors derive from a woman aged 50 to 65 in good health.

The V call is TRBV6-6, the J call TRBJ2-7; 7 bases are a match to TRBD2. The trim removed 2 bases at V and 2 bases at J, leaving 6 bases unmatched. Per the germline V gene, CDR1 is MNHNY and CDR2 is SVGAGI (reference sequence). The CDR3 totals 15 residues. CDR3 loop: CASSYGSAGPYEQYF. The CDR3 DNA is TGTGCCAGCAGTTACGGTTCAGCGGGACCCTACGAGCAGTACTTC.

The chain uses TRBV24-1 and TRBJ2-3; D remains ambiguous. Between the trimmed V and J ends, which lost 8 bases and 2 bases, there was a span of 13 bases. Germline V gives CDR1 KGHDR, CDR2 SFDVKD. The length of the CDR3 is 14 residues. CDR3 in amino acids: CATNVDWFTDTQYF. DNA of the CDR3: TGTGCCACCAATGTCGACTGGTTCACAGATACGCAGTATTTT.

The chain uses TRBV4-1 and TRBJ1-5; 8 bases fit TRBD1. Trimming cost V 0 bases and J 6 bases; bases outside gene matches: 7. The CDR3 has 16 amino acids. In germline, CDR1 is MGHRA, CDR2 YSYEKL. CDR3 amino acids: CASSQEGQALGQPQHF. The DNA of the CDR3 is TGCGCCAGCAGCCAAGAGGGACAGGCCTTGGGTCAGCCCCAGCATTTT.

The chain combines TRBV5-3 with TRBJ2-7; D may be TRBD1 or TRBD2 (6 bases each). TRBV5-3 is reported as an ORF; its role is uncertain. V dropped 5 bases and J dropped 0 bases, with 12 bases sitting between them. This CDR3 is 14 amino acids long. The CDR3 loop is CARRGAGSSYEQYF. The DNA for the CDR3 is TGTGCCAGAAGGGGGGCGGGGAGCTCCTACGAGCAGTACTTC.

As concerns this clone: The sample has other DNA sequences that encode this CDR3 too. V usage is TRBV7-9 and J usage is TRBJ2-1; either TRBD1 or TRBD2 may supply D (5 bases each). V was cut by 1 base and J by 1 base, with 5 bases left in between. From germline, CDR1 is SEHNR and CDR2 FQNEAQ (reference sequence). The length of the CDR3 is 14 residues. The CDR3 region has the DNA TGTGCCAGCAGCTTAGGGGGGTCCTACAATGAGCAGTTCTTC. Amino acid sequence: CASSLGGSYNEQFF.

This clone showed up just a few times. The gene calls are TRBV6-2 or TRBV6-3 and TRBJ2-5; 8 nucleotides agree with TRBD1. CDR1 and CDR2 from the germline V gene are MNHEY and SVGEGT. CDR3 length equals 15 residues. J lost 1 base, V lost 2 bases, and 3 bases had no gene match. Here the CDR3 DNA reads TGTGCCAGCAGTTACCCCACAGGGGGCCAAGAGACCCAGTACTTC. Translating it yields CASSYPTGGQETQYF.

This chain joins TRBV12-5 and TRBJ1-2; D may be TRBD1 (6 bases). The CDR3 length is 14 residues. The ends were cut back, 8 bases at V and 2 bases at J, with 15 bases in the middle. Looked up from germline, CDR1 is LGHNT and CDR2 is FRNRAP. CDR3 loop: CASMGTGRNYGYTF. The CDR3 coding sequence is TGTGCTAGTATGGGAACAGGGAGAAACTATGGCTACACCTTC.

Remarks on this clone: Other DNA sequences in the same sample also yield this CDR3. This chain links TRBV7-3 with TRBJ1-1, with no clear D. Germline V gene lookup returns CDR1 SGHTA and CDR2 FQGTGA. Trimming cost V 5 bases and J 3 bases, with 10 bases left between them. There are 13 residues in the CDR3. In nucleotides, the CDR3 is TGTGCCAGCAGCCTAAGGCGTGACACTGAAGCTTTCTTT. Protein sequence: CASSLRRDTEAFF.

V is TRBV5-1 and J is TRBJ1-1, with D possibly matching TRBD1 (6 bases). Germline lookup yields CDR1 SGHRS and CDR2 YFSETQ. CDR3 length: 14 amino acids. Trimming left V 2 bases short and J 6 bases short, with 14 bases between. This CDR3 is CASSFWDIRSEAFF. In DNA form, the CDR3 reads TGCGCCAGCAGCTTCTGGGACATAAGGTCTGAAGCTTTCTTT.